This T cell receptor beta chain came from a study of graft-versus-host responses after intestinal transplantation. About the study: Each of the recipients got a multivisceral, liver-intestinal, or isolated intestinal transplant. For approximately three years after anti-thymocyte globulin induction, all recipients took tacrolimus and steroids.

Study-wide points: GvH clones surfaced in recipient marrow, some emerging earlier in ileum or blood. Early post-transplant HvG declines showed an association with peak circulating GvH clone levels.

V was trimmed by 2 bases and J by 2 bases, leaving 5 bases between them. The CDR3 runs to 13 residues. The germline gives CDR1 SGHTA, CDR2 FQGTGA. Only in-frame clones appear in the TCRdb table, and some are missing; sequencing was by immunoSEQ multiplex PCR. The sample has around 38,000 clones, 75% to 90% seen once. In the case of this clone: As yet, its antigen is unknown.

The TCR was taken from a human patient who received an intestinal transplant, so some T cells may come from the graft donor. The J gene is TRBJ2-3, the V gene TRBV7-3; D call uncertain. Sample: PBMCs, taken about 38 months after transplant. For the CDR3, the DNA is TGTGCCAGCAGCTTAGTTCTCACAGATACGCAGTATTTT. Amino acids: CASSLVLTDTQYF.